This is a list of T cell receptor beta chains from one sample in a study of blood T cell repertoires in COVID-19. TCRdb's table, derived via immunoSEQ multiplex PCR, lists solely in-frame clones and lacks some. The repertoire holds around 230,000 clones, around 83% seen once, with approximately 2% in the top ten. Material for sequencing was peripheral blood. Receptor source: a middle-aged man who had recovered from COVID-19. CDR3s include the opening cysteine and the closing phenylalanine or tryptophan. The D gene is left open where the match is weak. Size values are once, few and many counts, or a class for expanded clones, and some rows have none.

clone size	D gene	V gene	J gene	CDR3 DNA	CDR3 protein
.	TRBD2	TRBV29-1	TRBJ2-3	TGCAGCGTTGAAGCAGCAGCGGGAGGGGCAGGTGGTACGCAGTATTTT	CSVEAAAGGAGGTQYF
.	TRBD1	TRBV12-5	TRBJ1-3	TGTGCTAGTGGTTTGGTAACAGGGGGTGGAAACACCATATATTTT	CASGLVTGGGNTIYF
once	.	TRBV5-5	TRBJ1-4	TGTGCCAGCAGTTTCAGGGGCGCTACTAATGAAAAACTGTTTTTT	CASSFRGATNEKLFF
.	.	TRBV9	TRBJ1-2	TGTGCCAGCAGCATAACAGGTCATGGCTCCTATGGCTACACCTTC	CASSITGHGSYGYTF
.	.	TRBV29-1	TRBJ2-7	TGCAGCGTTCTTAAAGGGGGAAACGAGCAGTACTTC	CSVLKGGNEQYF
.	TRBD1	TRBV3-1/TRBV3-2	TRBJ2-7	TGTGCCAGCGGGGACAGGGGCTCCTACGAGCAGTACTTC	CASGDRGSYEQYF
few	.	TRBV7-9	TRBJ1-1	TGTGCCAGCAGCTCCTCTCGCCGGGAAGAAGCTTTCTTT	CASSSSRREEAFF
.	.	TRBV5-4	TRBJ2-3	TGTGCCAGCAGCTTGGGCAAGGGGCCAAGGACAGATACGCAGTATTTT	CASSLGKGPRTDTQYF
.	.	TRBV6-2/TRBV6-3	TRBJ2-2	TGTGCCAGCAGCATCCGGGACTGGAACTGGCGGAACACCGGGGAGCTGTTTTTT	CASSIRDWNWRNTGELFF
.	TRBD1	TRBV7-8	TRBJ2-7	TGTGCCAGCAGCTTAAGGGTTTTGGGACAGGGTGCTTCCGAGCAGTACTTC	CASSLRVLGQGASEQYF
.	.	TRBV6-5	TRBJ2-5	TGTGCCAGCAGTCCAGGGGTCTGGGAGACCCAGTACTTC	CASSPGVWETQYF
.	TRBD1	TRBV5-5	TRBJ2-7	TGTGCCAGCAGCCCGGACAGGCCAACGGGCGAGCAGTACTTC	CASSPDRPTGEQYF
.	TRBD1	TRBV19	TRBJ1-3	TGTGCCAGTAGGAGGGACAGGCAACAAAACACCATATATTTT	CASRRDRQQNTIYF
.	.	TRBV6-5	TRBJ2-1	TGTGCCAGCCGTCTTACGCAGGGATACAATGAGCAGTTCTTC	CASRLTQGYNEQFF
.	TRBD1	TRBV11-3	TRBJ2-3	TGTGCCAGCAGCTTAGGGCAGGGGGACACAGATACGCAGTATTTT	CASSLGQGDTDTQYF
once	TRBD1	TRBV7-9	TRBJ1-6	TGTGCCTCCGCAAACAGGGGGCCTAATTCACCCCTCCACTTT	CASANRGPNSPLHF
.	.	TRBV18	TRBJ2-2	TGTGCCAGCCAAAGGGACACCTCGAACACCGGGGAGCTGTTTTTT	CASQRDTSNTGELFF
.	.	TRBV7-9	TRBJ2-3	TGTGCCAGCAGCCCCGGGACAATCGGCACAGATACGCAGTATTTT	CASSPGTIGTDTQYF
.	.	TRBV4-1	TRBJ2-1	TGCGCCAGCGGGGGGGCCTGGGATGAGCAGTTCTTC	CASGGAWDEQFF
.	TRBD2	TRBV6-6	TRBJ2-3	TGTGCCAGCAGCCGAGGCTCTAGCGGGGGTCTCACAGATACGCAGTATTTT	CASSRGSSGGLTDTQYF
.	.	TRBV6-1	TRBJ1-2	TGTGCCAGCAGTGAAGGTTTGACAGCTAACTATGGCTACACCTTC	CASSEGLTANYGYTF
.	TRBD1	TRBV9	TRBJ1-5	TGTGCCAGCAGCGTAGGACAGGGGCTCAATCAGCCCCAGCATTTT	CASSVGQGLNQPQHF
.	.	TRBV4-3	TRBJ1-2	TGCGCCAGCAGCCATGTCATCAACTATGGCTACACCTTC	CASSHVINYGYTF
.	TRBD2	TRBV7-9	TRBJ2-3	TGTGCCAGCAGCTCGGGACTAGCGGGCCGCAAACCTTCAACAGATACGCAGTATTTT	CASSSGLAGRKPSTDTQYF
.	.	TRBV30	TRBJ1-1	TGTGCGACGTGGACGGAGGGCACTGAAGCTTTCTTT	CATWTEGTEAFF
.	.	TRBV29-1	TRBJ2-7	TGCAGCGTCGGGACCTACGAGCAGTACTTC	CSVGTYEQYF
once	TRBD1	TRBV5-6	TRBJ1-5	TGTGCCAGCAGCCCTTCACAGGGGCATCAGCCCCAGCATTTT	CASSPSQGHQPQHF
.	.	TRBV19	TRBJ2-1	TGTGCCAGTAGTATGGGGACACCTGAGCAGTTCTTC	CASSMGTPEQFF
.	TRBD1	TRBV30	TRBJ2-4	TGTGCCTGGAGTCGGACCGGGACAGGCCTTCAGTACTTC	CAWSRTGTGLQYF
.	.	TRBV2	TRBJ1-2	TGTGCCAGAGCAGAGGACAGCAGGATCTATGGCTACACCTTC	CARAEDSRIYGYTF
once	TRBD1	TRBV27	TRBJ2-7	TGTGCCAGCGGATGGGACAGACGCTACGAGCAGTACTTC	CASGWDRRYEQYF
.	TRBD2	TRBV11-3	TRBJ2-1	TGTGCCAGCAGTTCGGGACTAGCGGGTAGCAATGAGCAGTTCTTC	CASSSGLAGSNEQFF